A selection of T cell receptor beta chains follows, all from one sample in a study of blood T cells in healthy people across ages. TCRdb independently ran MiXCR on the 5' RACE reads; one entry per CDR3 protein. The table records about 800,000 distinct CDR3 sequences, 25% of them present only once. This sample was shared with a second study, whose subject was T cells of mothers and their children.

The specimen was blood. The receptor set was obtained from a boy younger than 18 in good health. Each CDR3 is given with its conserved first and last residue. D genes are given only for firm matches. Not every row has a clone size; where given, it reads once, few, many or a size class.

>15|NA|TRBD2|TRBV7-9|TRBJ2-7
TGTGCCAGCAGTTATAAGCGGGGGATGTGGTACGAGCAGTACTTC
CASSYKRGMWYEQYF
>13|few|NA|TRBV7-9|TRBJ2-7
TGTGCCAGCAGCTCACGGGACGGTTACGAGCAGTACTTC
CASSSRDGYEQYF
>16|NA|NA|TRBV4-3|TRBJ2-7
TGCGCCAGCAGCCAAGGGCCGGCAGGGGATTGGTACGAGCAGTACTTC
CASSQGPAGDWYEQYF
>15|NA|NA|TRBV7-2|TRBJ2-7
TGTGCCAGCAGCTTGCGATCTGAACGGTCCTACGAGCAGTACTTC
CASSLRSERSYEQYF
>16|NA|TRBD2|TRBV28|TRBJ2-3
TGTGCCAGCGGCTATTCTTTCGGGACTAGCGGGAGCCCCCAGTATTTT
CASGYSFGTSGSPQYF
>16|NA|NA|TRBV5-1|TRBJ2-1
TGCGCCAGCAGCCAAAACCCTGGGGGGTCCTACAATGAGCAGTTCTTC
CASSQNPGGSYNEQFF
>14|few|TRBD1|TRBV30|TRBJ2-1
TGTGCCTGGAGTGTGGACAGGGGATACAATGAGCAGTTCTTC
CAWSVDRGYNEQFF
>15|few|TRBD2|TRBV7-9|TRBJ2-7
TGTGCCAGCAGCCCTACCGGGACTAGCGGGACAGAGCAGTACTTC
CASSPTGTSGTEQYF
>14|NA|NA|TRBV7-2|TRBJ2-3
TGTGCCAGCAGCTTCGACAGGACGGGAGATACGCAGTATTTT
CASSFDRTGDTQYF
>16|NA|TRBD2|TRBV9|TRBJ2-7
TGTGCCAGCAGCGTAGCTGGACTAGCGGGAACCTACGAGCAGTACTTC
CASSVAGLAGTYEQYF
>15|few|NA|TRBV20-1|TRBJ2-7
TGCAGTGCTAGAGATTGGGCGGTAAGCTCCTACGAGCAGTACTTC
CSARDWAVSSYEQYF
>15|few|TRBD2|TRBV6-2/TRBV6-3|TRBJ2-4
TGTGCCAGCCGGGGGGGGGGCACAGGCGAAAACATTCAGTACTTC
CASRGGGTGENIQYF
>15|NA|NA|TRBV6-6|TRBJ1-2
TGTGCCAGCAGTTACTCCGGAGACCTAAACTATGGCTACACCTTC
CASSYSGDLNYGYTF
>14|few|TRBD2|TRBV20-1|TRBJ2-3
TGCAGTGCTCGACTAGCGGGGCTCACAGATACGCAGTATTTT
CSARLAGLTDTQYF
>15|NA|NA|TRBV29-1|TRBJ2-2
TGCAGCGCCCTAAAAGCTGGGCGGGATACCGGGGAGCTGTTTTTT
CSALKAGRDTGELFF
>13|NA|NA|TRBV9|TRBJ2-1
TGTGCCAGCAGCGTAGCTACTTGGAATGAGCAGTTCTTC
CASSVATWNEQFF
>16|NA|TRBD1|TRBV20-1|TRBJ1-6
TGCAGTGCTAGAGGGGATGGCGGGACAGGTCGGTCACCCCTCCACTTT
CSARGDGGTGRSPLHF
>16|NA|TRBD1|TRBV6-6|TRBJ2-3
TGTGCCAGCAGTACACACAGGGGAGCTAGCACAGATACGCAGTATTTT
CASSTHRGASTDTQYF
>17|NA|TRBD1|TRBV20-1|TRBJ1-1
TGCAGTGCTAGAACTAGGGACAGGGGGGTCCTGAACACTGAAGCTTTCTTT
CSARTRDRGVLNTEAFF
>15|once|TRBD1|TRBV29-1|TRBJ2-1
TGCAGCGAAGAGGGCGGGACAGGGGGCCCCAATGAGCAGTTCTTC
CSEEGGTGGPNEQFF
>15|few|NA|TRBV19|TRBJ2-1
TGTGCCAGTGCCACTGACGGGAGCTCCTACAATGAGCAGTTCTTC
CASATDGSSYNEQFF
>16|NA|TRBD2|TRBV20-1|TRBJ2-4
TGCAGTGCTTACTCGCCGGCGGGGGGGCATGAAAACATTCAGTACTTC
CSAYSPAGGHENIQYF
>14|NA|TRBD2|TRBV28|TRBJ2-1
TGTGCCAGCAGCCCGGGACTAGCAGGTTATGAGCAGTTCTTC
CASSPGLAGYEQFF
>15|NA|TRBD2|TRBV11-2|TRBJ2-7
TGTGCCAGCAGCCCAGGGGGACTAGCGGGCGGCGAGCAGTACTTC
CASSPGGLAGGEQYF
>12|NA|NA|TRBV20-1|TRBJ2-1
TGCAGTGCTAGTCCCGGGAACAATGAGCAGTTCTTC
CSASPGNNEQFF
>14|NA|NA|TRBV28|TRBJ2-4
TGTGCCAGCAGCCCATTCGGAGCCAAAAACATTCAGTACTTC
CASSPFGAKNIQYF
>15|NA|TRBD1|TRBV7-2|TRBJ1-2
TGTGCCAGCAGCTCTCGGACAGGGGGCGCCTATGGCTACACCTTC
CASSSRTGGAYGYTF
>16|NA|TRBD2|TRBV12-3/TRBV12-4|TRBJ2-5
TGTGCCAGCAGTCCATGGACTAGCGGGGGCCAAGAGACCCAGTACTTC
CASSPWTSGGQETQYF
>12|NA|NA|TRBV12-3/TRBV12-4|TRBJ2-1
TGTGCCAGCAGCAGATTGAGGAATGAGCAGTTCTTC
CASSRLRNEQFF
>11|NA|NA|TRBV6-6|TRBJ2-7
TGTGCCAGCACTTGGGGCTACGAGCAGTACTTC
CASTWGYEQYF
>16|few|TRBD1|TRBV5-1|TRBJ2-1
TGCGCCAGCAGCTCCGCATACAGGGGCTCCTACAATGAGCAGTTCTTC
CASSSAYRGSYNEQFF
>16|few|NA|TRBV7-9|TRBJ1-2
TGTGCCAGCACCAGACCCCCGGGGAGTGTCAACTATGGCTACACCTTC
CASTRPPGSVNYGYTF
>13|few|TRBD1|TRBV19|TRBJ1-4
TGTGCCAGGCCGGGACAGAACCGTGAAAAACTGTTTTTT
CARPGQNREKLFF
>12|NA|TRBD2|TRBV14|TRBJ2-1
TGTGCCAGCAGCCCAATAACTAGCGGGGAGTTCTTC
CASSPITSGEFF
>15|few|NA|TRBV3-1|TRBJ2-2
TGTGCCAGCAGCCAAGGCACAGCGAACACCGGGGAGCTGTTTTTT
CASSQGTANTGELFF
>14|few|NA|TRBV9|TRBJ1-4
TGTGCCAGCAGCCCCCCACCGCCTAATGAAAAACTGTTTTTT
CASSPPPPNEKLFF
>19|NA|NA|TRBV9|TRBJ1-2
TGTGCCAGCAGCGTAGCCCCAGAGGTCCGCGGAGGGGCTAACTTTGGCTACACCTTC
CASSVAPEVRGGANFGYTF
>13|few|TRBD2|TRBV2|TRBJ2-7
TGTGCCAGCAAAGACGGGAGGAAGTACGAGCAGTACTTC
CASKDGRKYEQYF
>14|NA|TRBD1|TRBV5-1|TRBJ2-5
TGCGCCAGCAGCCAAAAGACAGGGCAAGAGACCCAGTACTTC
CASSQKTGQETQYF
>10|NA|NA|TRBV29-1|TRBJ1-1
TGCAGCGTTTACAGCACTGAAGCTTTCTTT
CSVYSTEAFF
>14|NA|NA|TRBV27|TRBJ2-5
TGTGCCAGCAGTTTGACTGGCGACGAAGAGACCCAGTACTTC
CASSLTGDEETQYF
>15|few|NA|TRBV20-1|TRBJ2-4
TGCAGTGCTAGTATCCGGAAGCTAGCCAAAAACATTCAGTACTTC
CSASIRKLAKNIQYF
>13|NA|NA|TRBV7-2|TRBJ2-7
TGTGCCAGCAGCTTTTCGGCAGACTACGAGCAGTACTTC
CASSFSADYEQYF
>16|few|NA|TRBV24-1|TRBJ2-3
TGTGCCACCAGTGATAGCGCGGGGGCGAGCACAGATACGCAGTATTTT
CATSDSAGASTDTQYF
>15|NA|NA|TRBV20-1|TRBJ2-2
TGCAGTGCTAGTTGGGCCGGATCGAACACCGGGGAGCTGTTTTTT
CSASWAGSNTGELFF
>15|few|NA|TRBV25-1|TRBJ1-4
TGTGCCAGCAGTGAGGAAGTGGGGGCTAATGAAAAACTGTTTTTT
CASSEEVGANEKLFF
>14|NA|NA|TRBV4-3|TRBJ1-1
TGCGCCAGCAGCCAAGATCCCGGGTGGACTGAAGCTTTCTTT
CASSQDPGWTEAFF
>13|NA|TRBD1|TRBV5-1|TRBJ2-7
TGCGCCAGCAGCGAACTGACAGGGTACGAGCAGTACTTC
CASSELTGYEQYF
>15|NA|NA|TRBV20-1|TRBJ2-3
TGCAGTGCTAGAGATTTCCGGGAGAGCACAGATACGCAGTATTTT
CSARDFRESTDTQYF
>14|NA|NA|TRBV25-1|TRBJ2-7
TGTGCCAGCAGTGAATGGAGGGGTCCCCACGAGCAGTACTTC
CASSEWRGPHEQYF
>16|NA|TRBD1|TRBV4-3|TRBJ1-2
TGCGCCAGCAGCCAAGAGAGGGACCTAGCAGGGGGCGGCTACACCTTC
CASSQERDLAGGGYTF
>15|NA|NA|TRBV28|TRBJ2-7
TGTGCCAGCAGTCCAACACACCTCGATTCCTACGAGCAGTACTTC
CASSPTHLDSYEQYF
>14|few|NA|TRBV12-3/TRBV12-4|TRBJ2-7
TGTGCCAGCAGGCCTGACACCGATTCCTACGAGCAGTACTTC
CASRPDTDSYEQYF